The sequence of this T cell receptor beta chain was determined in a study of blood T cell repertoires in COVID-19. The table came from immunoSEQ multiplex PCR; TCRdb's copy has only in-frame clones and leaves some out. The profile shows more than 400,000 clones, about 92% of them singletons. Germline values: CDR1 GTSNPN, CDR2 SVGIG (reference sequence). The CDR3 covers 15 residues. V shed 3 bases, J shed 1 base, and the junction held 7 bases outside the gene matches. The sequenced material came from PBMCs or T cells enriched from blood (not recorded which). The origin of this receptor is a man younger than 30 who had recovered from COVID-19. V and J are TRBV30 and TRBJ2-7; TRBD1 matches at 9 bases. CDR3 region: CAWSHLGTGSYEQYF. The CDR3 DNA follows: TGTGCCTGGAGCCACCTCGGGACAGGGTCCTACGAGCAGTACTTC.